The rows below give T cell receptor beta chains drawn from one sample of a study of blood T cell repertoires in COVID-19. Method: immunoSEQ multiplex PCR; TCRdb's copy keeps in-frame clones and lacks some. The sample lists around 250,000 clones; 70% to 90% were seen once. The sample taken for sequencing was PBMCs or T cells enriched from blood (not recorded which). The receptors stem from a woman aged 50 to 60 who had recovered from COVID-19. The CDR3 runs from the conserved cysteine through the conserved F or W. The D gene is left open where the match is weak. Where a row states a size, it is once, few, many or the class of an expanded clone; other rows omit it.

-	TRBV2	TRBD1	TRBJ1-1	TGTGCCAGCAGCGCTGACAGGGGGACTGAAGCTTTCTTT	CASSADRGTEAFF
-	TRBV5-1	-	TRBJ2-7	TGCGCCAGCAGCCTCCGGGGAGGTCCCTACGAGCAGTACTTC	CASSLRGGPYEQYF
-	TRBV28	TRBD1	TRBJ1-1	TGTGCCAGCAGAGCAGGGGGCTCGCGGACTGAAGCTTTCTTT	CASRAGGSRTEAFF
-	TRBV27	TRBD2	TRBJ2-1	TGTGCCAGCACTCGACTAGCTAATGAGCAGTTCTTC	CASTRLANEQFF
-	TRBV28	-	TRBJ2-2	TGTGCCAGCAGTGCGACCGGGGAGCTGTTTTTT	CASSATGELFF
-	TRBV9	-	TRBJ2-6	TGTGCCAGCAGCGTAGAGAGCTCTGGGGCCAACGTCCTGACTTTC	CASSVESSGANVLTF
-	TRBV9	-	TRBJ1-2	TGTGCCAGCAGCGAGGGGGAATTGGACTATGGCTACACCTTC	CASSEGELDYGYTF
-	TRBV28	TRBD2	TRBJ2-3	TGTGCCAGCAGTTATGCGGCTAGCGGGAACGTAGATACGCAGTATTTT	CASSYAASGNVDTQYF
-	TRBV29-1	TRBD1	TRBJ2-1	TGCAGCGTCCTGACAGGGCGGGATGAGCAGTTCTTC	CSVLTGRDEQFF
-	TRBV28	-	TRBJ1-5	TGTGCCAGCAACGGGAACAATCAGCCCCAGCATTTT	CASNGNNQPQHF
-	TRBV19	TRBD1	TRBJ1-5	TGTGCCAGTAGTTGGGGACAGGGGGCTGGCAATCAGCCCCAGCATTTT	CASSWGQGAGNQPQHF
-	TRBV12-3/TRBV12-4	-	TRBJ1-2	TGTGCCAGCAGGGCGGACAGAAATGTTGGCTACACCTTC	CASRADRNVGYTF
-	TRBV11-2	-	TRBJ2-7	TGTGCCAGCAGCTCAGGGATAACAGTTTACTACGAGCAGTACTTC	CASSSGITVYYEQYF
-	TRBV5-1	-	TRBJ1-1	TGCGCCAGCAGCTTTAGTACAGGTTCACCAACTGAAGCTTTCTTT	CASSFSTGSPTEAFF
-	TRBV29-1	TRBD1	TRBJ2-6	TGCAGCGGACCCAGGGGGCGTGGGGCCAACGTCCTGACTTTC	CSGPRGRGANVLTF
-	TRBV6-7	-	TRBJ2-1	TGTGCCAGCAGATCGGACAGTTCCTACAATGAGCAGTTCTTC	CASRSDSSYNEQFF
-	TRBV7-9	TRBD2	TRBJ2-3	TGTGCCAGCAGCTCGTCTAGCGGGGGCACAGATACGCAGTATTTT	CASSSSSGGTDTQYF
-	TRBV9	-	TRBJ2-5	TGTGCCAGCAGCGCCGGGAGTTTAGAGACCCAGTACTTC	CASSAGSLETQYF
few	TRBV10-1	-	TRBJ1-4	TGCGCCAGCAGTGAGTCGAGCGGGCAGGGACAAAAACTGTTTTTT	CASSESSGQGQKLFF
once	TRBV27	-	TRBJ2-2	TGTGCCAGCAGTATAACCACACGGGCCGGGGAGCTGTTTTTT	CASSITTRAGELFF
-	TRBV4-1	-	TRBJ2-5	TGCGCCAGCAGCCAAGTCCAGGGGATGGGGGAGACCCAGTACTTC	CASSQVQGMGETQYF